This T cell receptor (beta chain) was captured by sequencing in a study of identical twins (dated by TCRdb to 2015 to 2016). Looking at the study overall: TCR alpha and beta repertoires from monozygotic twins, unrelated adults of various ages and cord blood were deep-sequenced to test whether fetal clonotypes persist. Replicate twin experiments were performed at different times using different library preparation protocols to rule out contamination.

Reading from cysteine to phenylalanine, the CDR3 counts 12 amino acids. Just CDR3 DNA is preserved here, 36 bases in frame from base 1. In the germline V gene (reference sequence), CDR1 corresponds to LGHDT and CDR2 to YNNKEL. V is cut by 4 bases and J by 5 bases, and the space between the germline ends is 6 bases. Study-wide findings and limitations: Zero-insertion analyses could be partly confounded by invariant T cells such as MAIT and iNKT, although diverse VJ usage argued against such confounding for most clonotypes. Abundant cord blood beta clonotypes had fewer insertions, young adult naive repertoires showed a similar but weaker trend, and memory repertoires showed no such trend. Conclusions relied on cross-sectional statistical analysis, since the same donors could not be followed over many years. In beta out-of-frame sequences, excess twin sharing was weaker, because having fewer shared sequences lowered the signal-to-noise ratio. Compared with coincidental sharing between unrelated individuals, out-of-frame TCR alpha sequences shared between twins showed an excess of sequences with low generation probability. Out-of-frame TCR alpha sharing in monozygotic twins was systematically underestimated by recombination models, whereas sharing between unrelated individuals was in agreement with the recombination models.

In regard to this clonotype: Its antigen remains undetermined. Base qualities are not provided; no much larger clone lies one nucleotide away.

All donors were healthy Caucasians. The twin cohort comprised three pairs of female monozygotic twins, all aged about 18 to 29 years. Positive isolation kits from Invitrogen were used to isolate the CD4+ and CD8+ T cell populations. The receptor library was made with 5' RACE. TCRdb lists the instrument as Illumina HiSeq 2000. A universal primer binding site was introduced by template switching, and a unique molecular identifier was present in the final cDNA, enabling accurate counting of TCR cDNA molecules. Specific primers in the conserved constant-segment region were used to synthesize first-strand cDNA for TCR alpha and beta chains. To control for contamination, each cDNA library was double barcoded with a SMART-Mk sample barcode plus Illumina barcodes. Two successive PCR steps introduced TruSeq adapter sequences along with Illumina sample barcodes. TCR alpha and beta cDNA libraries were sequenced on the Illumina HiSeq platform with custom primers. Under the source paper's analysis protocol: MiGEC was used to process raw reads and extract unique molecular identifiers, and MiXCR was used to find CDR3 positions. For each individual, recombination models were inferred using an EM algorithm with the repgenHMM and IGoR tools. The analysis of shared clonotypes was done with the tcR package in R, with sharing normalized by the product of cloneset sizes. To study raw recombination without the effects of thymic and clonal selection, out-of-frame nonproductive sequences were analyzed. The public reads were quality trimmed at Q25 with fastp and then assembled into clones with MiXCR by TCRdb, keeping productive beta chains. Every CDR3 protein is listed once, alongside the most common genes and DNA of its rows. TCRdb, not the original authors, processed these V and J calls. This sample gives about 530,000 distinct CDR3 sequences in total; under 25% of them show up just once. Around 0.48% of the sample comes from the top ten.

This sample also appeared in a second study, on yellow fever vaccine responses in identical twins. Per that second paper: According to the authors, the vaccine-induced T cell response in identical twins seemed to be partly convergent and partly specific to each individual. In the study, vaccine-responding T cell clones were precisely tracked in identical twins.

The sample was CD4+ T cells sorted from blood. The chain joins TRBV3-1 to TRBJ2-1, with the D gene too uncertain to name. The TCR comes from a woman in her late teens or twenties in good health. Read as DNA, the sequence is TGTGCCAGCAGCCCGATAAACAATGAGCAGTTCTTC. It is translated as CASSPINNEQFF.